This T cell receptor beta chain derives from a study of breast tumors, draining lymph nodes, adjacent tissues. Findings and limits, study-wide: Findings are consistent with lymph node origin and intratumoral expansion of most tumor T cells. Luminal-like breast cancer showed significantly higher tumor–nontumor repertoire similarity than basal-like.

TCRdb reprocessed the multiplex PCR reads with MiXCR, giving one entry per CDR3 protein. The sample lists more than 250,000 distinct CDR3 sequences, 30% seen once, with about 1% in the top ten. Concerning this clonotype: Its specificity is unknown. A single base separates this from a much larger clone, so it may be a read error.

Breast cancer patients provided tissue from their axillary draining lymph nodes. Germline V CDR1 and CDR2: SGDLS, YYNGEE. J gave up 10 bases and V 0 bases, and 13 bases lay outside the gene matches. There are 17 residues in the CDR3. The TCR was taken from a female donor with breast cancer. Some clones in this sample may be carry-over from other donors' samples. V usage is TRBV9 and J usage is TRBJ2-1; TRBD2 aligns across 10 bases. The sample was axillary lymph node tissue. The CDR3 spells CASSVDSSGSPRAEQFF. In nucleotides, the CDR3 is TGTGCCAGCAGCGTAGACTCTAGCGGGAGCCCGCGGGCGGAGCAGTTCTTC.